This T cell receptor beta chain is from a study of blood T cell repertoires in COVID-19. The CDR3 totals 13 residues. Deletions cut 5 bases from V and 5 bases from J, with 13 bases between. CDR1 is MGHDK and CDR2 is SYGVNS in the germline V gene. Using immunoSEQ multiplex PCR, the repertoire was profiled, and TCRdb retains in-frame clones only, with some absent. The table lists under 150,000 clones, 84% of them singletons. The sample taken for sequencing was PBMCs or T cells enriched from blood (not recorded which). This sequence was found in a man aged 45-60 years in a cohort exposed to, infected with or recovered from COVID-19 (not recorded which). The chain carries TRBV25-1 and TRBJ2-7, with D tentatively TRBD1 (5 bases). CDR3 in amino acids: CASSNQGADEQYF. In DNA form, the CDR3 reads TGTGCCAGCAGTAACCAGGGTGCGGACGAGCAGTACTTC.